Below are 19 T cell receptor beta chains sequenced from a single sample in a study of blood T cells in healthy people across ages. A second PCR, run for about 6 to 11 cycles, used a sample-barcoded 5' primer plus a J-beta primer mix. Using its own MiXCR run on the 5' RACE reads, TCRdb lists one record per CDR3 protein. The data hold 950,000 to 1,200,000 distinct CDR3 sequences, with less than 45% observed a single time. The specimen was blood. Receptors were obtained from a man between 18 and 35 years old in good health.

This clonotype was counted a few times. The chain recombines TRBV6-5 with TRBJ1-2; no definite D call. V was clipped by 0 bases and J by 4 bases, with 12 bases between them. This CDR3 comprises 15 residues. Germline CDR1 and CDR2: MNHEY and SVGAGI. The CDR3: CASSYSKILPYGYTF. CDR3 sequence (DNA): TGTGCCAGCAGTTACTCGAAAATCCTCCCCTATGGCTACACCTTC.

This clonotype was seen more than once but under ten times. The chain employs TRBV20-1 and TRBJ2-3; no reliable D call. This CDR3 is built from 13 residues. Germline V lookup: CDR1 DFQATT, CDR2 SNEGSKA (reference sequence). Trimming took 6 bases from V and 0 from J, leaving 10 bases between them. CDR3 DNA: TGCAGTGCGATTTCCTCCAGCACAGATACGCAGTATTTT. It codes for CSAISSSTDTQYF.

This clonotype appeared once. The rearrangement joins TRBV10-3 to TRBJ1-5; 8 bases fit TRBD1. Germline V gives CDR1 ENHRY, CDR2 SYGVKD. The CDR3 is 16 residues long. The trim removed 2 bases at V and 2 bases at J, leaving 5 bases unmatched. In DNA, the CDR3 is TGTGCCATCAGTGAGAGACAGGGGTATGGCAATCAGCCCCAGCATTTT. Protein: CAISERQGYGNQPQHF.

The V gene is TRBV12-3 or TRBV12-4, the J gene TRBJ2-2; D not certain. The CDR3 runs 13 residues. V was cut by 6 bases and J by 6 bases, with 11 bases left in between. The CDR3 protein is CASSPFSAGELFF. In nucleotides, the CDR3 is TGTGCCAGCAGCCCCTTTTCCGCCGGGGAGCTGTTTTTT.

The genes are TRBV20-1 and TRBJ1-4; D uncertain. Per germline, CDR1 DFQATT and CDR2 SNEGSKA (reference sequence). V was cut by 5 bases and J by 3 bases, with 10 bases left in between. The CDR3 is 13 amino acids. The DNA of the CDR3 is TGCAGTGCTTCCCCGAGAGCTAATGAAAAACTGTTTTTT. This translates into CSASPRANEKLFF.

The CDR3 protein is CASSLLGTGLVGSYNEQYF. CDR3 nucleotides: TGTGCCAGCAGTTTATTGGGAACAGGGTTGGTAGGCTCCTACAATGAGCAGTACTTC. The chain carries TRBV28 and TRBJ2-1; perhaps TRBD1 as D (6 bases). Near its end, the DNA agrees better with TRBJ2-7, so the J call may be wrong. This CDR3 contains 19 residues. Germline V gives CDR1 MDHEN, CDR2 SYDVKM.

This clonotype was seen only once. The chain couples TRBV9 to TRBJ2-3; D uncertain. This CDR3 is 14 amino acids long. Trimming cost V 6 bases and J 1 base, with 12 bases left between them. The germline V gene encodes CDR1 SGDLS and CDR2 YYNGEE. CDR3 loop: CASNVDGRTDTQYF. The DNA of the CDR3 is TGTGCCAGCAATGTTGACGGTCGCACAGATACGCAGTATTTT. Based on the CDR3 plus reference TRBV9 and TRBJ2-3, the full variable domain is DSGVTQTPKHLITATGQRVTLRCSPRSGDLSVYWYQQSLDQGLQFLIQYYNGEERAKGNILERFSAQQFPDLHSELNLSSLELGDSALYFCASNVDGRTDTQYFGPGTRLTVL.

J is TRBJ2-3 and V is TRBV10-3, with TRBD2 matching 9 bases. The CDR3 sequence is 17 residues long. J lost 2 bases, V lost 3 bases, and 9 bases had no gene match. The V gene's germline CDR1 is ENHRY and CDR2 SYGVKD. The CDR3, as DNA: TGTGCCATCAGTGAAGGGCGGGGGGGCCTCGTCACAGATACGCAGTATTTT. Amino acids: CAISEGRGGLVTDTQYF.

The chain carries TRBV18 and TRBJ1-1, with TRBD1 matching 8 bases. Germline V lookup: CDR1 KGHSH, CDR2 LQKENI. V lost 2 bases to trimming and J lost 4 bases; unmatched junction nucleotides: 3. This CDR3 comprises 14 residues. The chain's CDR3 is CASSPETGATEAFF. DNA of the CDR3: TGTGCCAGCTCACCAGAGACAGGGGCCACTGAAGCTTTCTTT.

The V call is TRBV29-1, the J call TRBJ1-1, with 9 positions matching TRBD1. From germline, CDR1 is SQVTM and CDR2 ANQGSEA. CDR3 size: 15 residues. Trimming at V came to 6 bases and at J to 6 bases, leaving 14 bases not matched to a gene. For the CDR3, the DNA is TGCAGCGTGATCTCGGCGACAGGGGGATTCTCTGAAGCTTTCTTT. Encoded protein: CSVISATGGFSEAFF.

The chain recombines TRBV5-1 with TRBJ2-7, with D unclear. Germline V CDR1 and CDR2: SGHRS, YFSETQ. The CDR3 length is 16 residues. V shed 3 bases and J shed 6 bases, with 22 bases lying between them. The CDR3 here is CASSSQIRTSVVEQYF. DNA of the CDR3: TGCGCCAGCAGCTCCCAAATACGCACGTCGGTGGTCGAGCAGTACTTC.

This clonotype was seen a few times. One end of the junction varies from germline; a read error may be responsible. The rearrangement joins TRBV2 to TRBJ2-7; the match to TRBD2 covers 10 bases. The CDR3 contains 14 residues. Germline loops: CDR1 SNHLY, CDR2 FYNNEI. CDR3 region: CVSRTSGGAREQYF. CDR3 DNA sequence: TGTGTCAGCAGGACAAGCGGGGGGGCAAGGGAGCAGTACTTC.

This clonotype was observed a few times. The chain has TRBV7-3 and TRBJ1-1; weak D call: TRBD1 (5 bases). The CDR3 spans 13 residues. The germline CDR1 and CDR2 sequences are SGHTA and FQGTGA. Trimming stripped 0 bases from V and 6 bases from J, with 8 bases between. Here the CDR3 reads CASSLTRDSEAFF. The CDR3 region has the DNA TGTGCCAGCAGCTTAACCAGGGACTCTGAAGCTTTCTTT.

Of note for this clonotype: The junction departs from germline at one end; a sequencing error may be responsible. The V call is TRBV27, the J call TRBJ1-2; 7 nucleotides line up with TRBD1. The CDR3 contains 13 residues. Germline CDR1 is MNHEY and CDR2 is SMNVEV (reference sequence). CDR3 sequence: CAISVAGGYGYTF. Here the CDR3 DNA reads TGTGCCATCAGTGTCGCAGGGGGCTATGGCTACACCTTC.

This clonotype occurred a few times. The rearrangement joins TRBV6-5 to TRBJ1-6, with D unresolved. Germline V CDR1 and CDR2: MNHEY, SVGAGI. The V and J ends lost 2 bases and 7 bases respectively, with 9 bases between them. The CDR3 is 14 residues long. CDR3 nucleotide sequence: TGTGCCAGCAGTTACGGCAGTTTCAATTCACCCCTCCACTTT. Protein sequence: CASSYGSFNSPLHF.

V gene TRBV6-6 combines with J gene TRBJ2-5, with 9 bases fitting TRBD2. This CDR3 has 16 residues. CDR1 and CDR2 (germline): MNHNY, SVGAGI (reference sequence). V was pared by 4 bases and J by 0 bases, with 6 bases of the junction left unmatched. Here the CDR3 DNA reads TGTGCCAGCAGTTTGCTAGCGGGACTCCACCAAGAGACCCAGTACTTC. Its protein product is CASSLLAGLHQETQYF.

The rearrangement links TRBV28 to TRBJ2-5, with 9 bases matching TRBD1. The CDR3 consists of 14 residues. The germline V gene encodes CDR1 MDHEN and CDR2 SYDVKM. The J segment lost 11 bases and the V segment lost 3 bases, leaving 10 bases of the junction unmatched. CDR3 sequence: CASSFGTGFNEQYF. CDR3 bases: TGTGCCAGCAGTTTCGGGACAGGGTTCAATGAGCAGTACTTC.

This clonotype showed up just a few times. The V gene is TRBV20-1, the J gene TRBJ2-5; TRBD1 or TRBD2 may be the D gene (6 bases each). Per germline, CDR1 DFQATT and CDR2 SNEGSKA (reference sequence). The CDR3 consists of 15 residues. The germline V and J ends were trimmed by 4 bases and 5 bases, with 20 bases remaining between them. CDR3 in amino acids: CSAKGGRENVETQYF. The DNA of the CDR3 is TGCAGTGCTAAGGGGGGCAGGGAAAACGTGGAGACCCAGTACTTC.

A remark on this clonotype: A much bigger clone sits one base away, suggesting this may be a read error. The chain couples TRBV4-2 to TRBJ2-5; 9 positions match TRBD2. The germline gives CDR1 LGHNA, CDR2 YNFKEQ. The CDR3 contains 14 residues. V lost 4 bases to trimming and J lost 3 bases; unmatched junction nucleotides: 3. CDR3 DNA sequence: TGTGCCAGCAGCCCAAGGACTAGCGAAGAGACCCAGTACTTC. Its protein is CASSPRTSEETQYF.